This TCR beta chain was recovered during a study of cytomegalovirus exposure and HLA in healthy donors (dated by TCRdb to the late 2010s). With respect to the entire study: An earlier analysis of 587 of the donors reported about 260 Gb of sequence data and 100 million to 120 million unique TCR beta sequences obtained from approximately 180 million T cells. An early release covering 500 to 750 HLA-typed donors comprised 250 to 350 gigabases of sequencing data and around 80 million unique TCR sequences. Among the roughly 400 genotyped donors, approximately 76% belonged to the genetic ancestry cluster associated with self-reported Caucasian donors. The study aimed to test whether cataloging public T cell receptors could reveal signatures of past pathogen exposure. The study used immunosequencing to profile the T cell repertoires of 600 to 850 subjects and linked those repertoires to cytomegalovirus serostatus. In addition to the first cohort of roughly 670 subjects, a separate validation cohort of about 120 different subjects was used. To predict cytomegalovirus infection status, the study brought together high-throughput TCR immunosequencing, statistical association of individual TCRs with disease status, and machine learning. To study patterns of TCR occurrence, a later analysis re-analyzed previously published TCR beta repertoires from 500 to 850 donors and added high-resolution HLA genotyping. Rather than using new phenotypic data, the later analysis identified candidate immune exposures from TCR beta sequences and from how often those sequences occurred across donors. An earlier analysis of about 600 of the donors used high-throughput TCR beta sequencing to judge whether each TCR beta V gene segment behaved as functional or pseudogenic. Donor age, sex, ethnicity and CMV serostatus were compiled alongside the repertoire data. In a later genetic analysis, genome-wide SNP genotypes for about 55% of the roughly 700 donors were used, and that subset was treated as a discovery cohort. Every repertoire in the discovery cohort had been generated on one and the same sequencing platform. HLA typing included class I and class II loci at four-digit resolution. The number of donors typed differed by locus, with about 629-630 for A, B, C, DRB1 and DQB1, more than 500 for DQA1, 600 to 610 for DPA1, and 450 to 480 for DPB1. A handful of DR-DQ haplotypes were treated as single units for association and clustering because of strong linkage in the cohort. On average, 235,054 unique TCR beta nucleotide sequences were sequenced per donor among a few hundred genotyped donors of the cohort, with about 17% of those sequences being non-productive.

The cohort was made up of roughly 670 healthy bone marrow donors. At the time of sampling, every cohort member was nominally healthy, though immune exposures that went unrecorded were likely present. The donor tested CMV seropositive and was one of the 289 seropositive cohort members. A peripheral blood sample was collected from each donor, and TCR beta sequencing was performed on peripheral blood mononuclear cells. The Qiagen DNeasy Blood Extraction Kit was used to extract genomic DNA from the blood cell samples. The CDR3 goes from the cysteine to the phenylalanine over 19 residues. Kept here is only the CDR3 DNA, which spans 57 bases and is read in frame from base 1. Based on the germline V gene (reference sequence), the CDR1 and CDR2 sequences are SGHNT and YYREEE. For this chain, trimming is 4 bases at the V end and 1 base at the J end, and the number of junction bases without a gene match is 13.

The paper's findings and limits, for the study overall: The classifier was reported to diagnose cytomegalovirus status with high specificity and sensitivity in both the original cohort and the validation cohort. Immune exposure information for the cohort was limited to CMV serostatus. A later analysis found that HLA-associated TCR beta chains were more clonally expanded and had lower generation probabilities than equally common non-associated chains. The 87-base-pair reads could not distinguish some IMGT-functional V segments, including TRBV6-2 and TRBV6-3, so those segments were excluded. Assigning TCR associations to individual alleles was difficult when HLA alleles, especially DR and DQ, strongly co-occurred. In a later genetic analysis, a missense DCLRE1C variant was associated with V-gene and J-gene trimming of TCR beta chains, and the association was replicated in an independent cohort. A group of highly shared sequence variants was considered likely to be a technical artifact of the sequencing pipeline. Because counts were too low, about 18 rarely observed V segments, including chromosome 9 orphons, were excluded from the earlier analysis of roughly 580 of the donors. HLA typing was unavailable for some donors at each locus, so association tests used only the typed subset. A further reported finding was that TCR beta sequences accurately predicted the HLA-A and HLA-B alleles for most subjects in the first cohort. The authors suggested that the approach could potentially be generalized to other disease states and immunological phenotypes. A later genetic analysis reported fewer N-insertions in productive TCRs among donors in an Asian-associated ancestry cluster than the roughly 650-donor mean. This cohort had only TCR beta chains sequenced, and the lack of alpha or paired-chain data limited which features could be detected. In a later analysis, TCR association rates were found to vary across HLA loci, with the most associated TCRs seen for DRB1 alleles and the fewest for HLA-C alleles. Most TCR sequences were seen in very few donors, while some public TCRs were found in many individuals. Sequencing depth was assumed to be roughly uniform across donors in the presence/absence analyses, though that assumption may not hold. In a later analysis, most CMV-associated TCR beta chains were found to appear HLA-restricted, with HLA associations seemingly driven largely by CMV exposure. The study gave a list of some 150 TCR beta chains associated with cytomegalovirus. Correlated functional status among segregating V segments might be attributable to linkage disequilibrium, but an unknown experimental factor could not be ruled out. In a later analysis, several top co-occurrence clusters were reported to appear linked to parvovirus B19, influenza, CMV and Epstein-Barr virus. In vitro tests confirmed that a few of the cytomegalovirus-associated TCR beta chains recognize cytomegalovirus antigens. Specific HLA alleles were associated with roughly 17,000 TCR beta sequences at a false discovery rate of 0.05 in a later analysis. Broadly in line with IMGT annotations, most TCR beta V segments showed up in productive rearrangements about 87% or about 30% of the time in an earlier analysis of around 550 of the donors.

Library prep was done by the immunoSEQ multiplex PCR assay. A mixture of 60 forward primers for TCR Vbeta segments and 13 reverse primers for TCR Jbeta segments was used in the multiplex PCR. The CDR3 region of rearranged TCR beta genes was amplified from genomic DNA by a multiplex PCR assay. The amplified TCR beta libraries were sequenced on the Illumina HiSeq System as 87-base-pair reads. The authors' pipeline ran thus. In a later analysis, 77 million or so unique TCR beta chains were counted across the 650 to 750 repertoires, and roughly 9.9 million of these chains were shared by at least two donors. Raw reads were error-corrected and collapsed into unique sequences by a nearest-neighbor algorithm in which closely related sequences were merged to remove PCR and sequencing errors. CDR3 sequences were aligned to IMGT reference sequences to assign V, D and J gene segments. For a sequence to be retained, a match of at least six nucleotides was required to both a V gene segment and a J gene segment. A rearrangement was called productive if the CDR3 had no stop codons and remained in frame with V and J, and every other rearrangement was called non-productive. CDR3 was defined by IMGT convention, running from the second conserved V-encoded cysteine to the conserved J-encoded phenylalanine. The earlier analysis of a few hundred of the donors excluded any sequence lacking an unambiguous match to a single V gene segment. An earlier analysis of about 600 of the donors called V segments functional above 56.7% productive rearrangements and segregating when the between-donor standard deviation exceeded 5%. A statistical classification framework was developed to diagnose cytomegalovirus status using the catalog of TCR beta chain sequences. In a later analysis, TCR nucleotide sequences were compared against IMGT/GENE-DB human TR gene sequences so that V and J genes could be assigned. In a later analysis, CDR3 sequences and most-parsimonious VDJ recombination scenarios were assigned using the TCRdist pipeline. In a later analysis, every TCR beta chain was defined by the combination of its CDR3 amino acid sequence and its V-gene family, and reads without a unique V-gene family were dropped. In a later analysis, fewer than 650 highly shared, low-generation-probability nucleotide sequences were removed to address suspected cross-contamination and a sequencing artifact. In a later analysis, a clonal expansion index was calculated for each public chain from normalized within-repertoire ranks of inferred template counts. Generation probabilities in a later analysis came from a VDJ recombination model fitted to out-of-frame rearrangements, and those results were checked against IGoR. In a later analysis, hypergeometric tests were used to score TCR-TCR, TCR-HLA and TCR-CMV co-occurrence, with a repertoire-size bias correction applied to TCR pairs. To estimate false discovery rates, a later analysis permuted the HLA or CMV assignments 20 times. In a later analysis, co-occurring TCRs were grouped using DBSCAN, with TCRdist sequence similarity added in when clustering inside HLA-allele-positive subsets. Co-occurrence clustering excluded repertoires with fewer than 30,000 or more than 120,000 public chains, plus five with anomalous nucleotide sharing. TCRdb provides this immuneACCESS table in a form limited to in-frame rearrangements. Some clones are lacking; in checked studies, under half of them reflect an unresolved V gene, and why the rest are absent is not known. Clonal size and the V and J genes are those of that table, whereas D and trimming came from the DNA. This sample lists about 90,000 clones; about 67% were detected once. Of the sample, 16% is held by the ten largest clones.

For this clone: No antigen is known for it. Base qualities are missing; no much larger clone stands one base away.

The receptor chain draws on TRBV5-4 and TRBJ2-2; 10 bases in between match TRBD1. Material: PBMCs. The source of this sequence is a woman aged 18-29 years in good health and CMV-seropositive. The CDR3 protein is CASSPPGQGFSVNTGELFF. The sequenced DNA is TGTGCCAGCAGCCCGCCGGGACAGGGGTTTTCGGTGAACACCGGGGAGCTGTTTTTT.